The present T cell receptor (beta chain) was sequenced within a study of T cells in Graves' hyperthyroidism and ophthalmopathy. Notes on the study in general: Separation of ophthalmopathy from stable hyperthyroidism was achieved by a 13 V-J model.

Patients showing uncontrolled infection, other autoimmune disease, pregnancy or lactation were ineligible. This CDR3 region has 13 residues. Trimming took 8 bases from V and 5 from J; bases not matched to a gene: 7. Germline CDR1 is MNHEY and CDR2 is SVGAGI. Comments on this clonotype: Its antigen is not identified.

TCR beta CDR3 regions were amplified from RNA transcripts. First-round RT-PCR targeting the TCR CDR3 was performed with the HTBI primer set. A single record per CDR3 protein comes from TCRdb applying MiXCR to the multiplex PCR reads. The data hold 500,000 to 650,000 distinct CDR3 sequences, with over 35% observed a single time. The genes are TRBV6-5 and TRBJ2-5, with TRBD1 matching over 8 bases. The sequence was collected from an adult woman with Graves' disease, either hyperthyroidism or ophthalmopathy (not recorded which). Sequenced: peripheral blood or thyroid tissue (not recorded which). The CDR3: CASEDRVMETQYF. As DNA, the CDR3 is TGTGCCAGCGAGGACAGGGTCATGGAGACCCAGTACTTC.